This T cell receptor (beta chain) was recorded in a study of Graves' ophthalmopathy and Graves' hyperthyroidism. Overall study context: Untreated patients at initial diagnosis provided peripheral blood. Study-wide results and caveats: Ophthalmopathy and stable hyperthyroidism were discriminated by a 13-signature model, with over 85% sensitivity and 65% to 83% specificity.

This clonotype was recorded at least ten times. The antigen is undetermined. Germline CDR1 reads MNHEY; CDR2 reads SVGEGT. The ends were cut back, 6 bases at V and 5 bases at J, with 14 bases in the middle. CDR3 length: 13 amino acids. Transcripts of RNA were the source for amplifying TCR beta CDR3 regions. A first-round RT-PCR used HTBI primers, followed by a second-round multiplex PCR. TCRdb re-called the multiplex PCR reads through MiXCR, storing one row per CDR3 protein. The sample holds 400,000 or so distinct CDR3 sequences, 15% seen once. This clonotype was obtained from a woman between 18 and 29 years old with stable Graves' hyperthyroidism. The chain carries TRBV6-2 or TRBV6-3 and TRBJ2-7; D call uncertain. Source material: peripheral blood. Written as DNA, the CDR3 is TGTGCCAGCAGCCGCCTGGGCGTGGACGAGCAGTACTTC. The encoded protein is CASSRLGVDEQYF.